Each of the 21 T cell receptor beta chains below was sequenced from the same sample in a study of blood T cell repertoires in COVID-19 (dated by TCRdb to the early 2020s). Receptors were amplified or captured by the immunoSEQ multiplex PCR assay. This immuneACCESS table, as held by TCRdb, lists in-frame sequences with V and J called but not all clones. Of the missing ones, under half trace to an unresolved V gene in checked studies; the others have no known cause. This sample is represented by about 180,000 clones; about 88% of them were singletons. The ten largest clones take up approximately 2% of the sample. Sequenced material: peripheral blood. All receptors derive from a man aged 18 to 29 who had recovered from COVID-19.

V is TRBV18 and J is TRBJ1-5; D may be TRBD1 (5 bases). The germline CDR1 and CDR2 sequences are KGHSH and LQKENI. This CDR3 spans 14 amino acids. The ends were cut back, 3 bases at V and 5 bases at J, with 11 bases in the middle. As DNA, the CDR3 is TGTGCCAGCTCACCGGGGGGAGGGGATCAGCCCCAGCATTTT. This translates into CASSPGGGDQPQHF.

A few counts support this clone. The gene calls are TRBV30 and TRBJ2-1; 8 bases fit TRBD2. This CDR3 spans 14 amino acids. Germline V gene lookup returns CDR1 GTSNPN and CDR2 SVGIG (reference sequence). Trimming removed 2 bases from V and 5 bases from J; junction bases left unmatched: 5. As DNA, the CDR3 is TGTGCCTGGAGTAGCGGGAGTTCCGACAATGAGCAGTTCTTC. Protein sequence: CAWSSGSSDNEQFF.

This rearrangement joins TRBV7-3 to TRBJ2-2, with TRBD2 matching 7 bases. The CDR3 contains 20 residues. The junction had 23 bases not matched to a gene; V was cut back by 4 bases and J by 6 bases. The germline gives CDR1 SGHTA, CDR2 FQGTGA. The CDR3 region has the DNA TGTGCCAGCAGCTCGCCTCCGAGCCCGTCTGGCGGGAGACGTTCCGGGGAGCTGTTTTTT. Protein sequence: CASSSPPSPSGGRRSGELFF.

This clone showed up just a few times. The V call is TRBV15, the J call TRBJ1-2; D is possibly TRBD1 (5 bases). Trimming shortened V by 0 bases and J by 4 bases, and 15 bases separated the two germline ends. This CDR3 has 16 residues. Looked up from germline, CDR1 is LNHNV and CDR2 is YYDKDF (reference sequence). Here the CDR3 DNA reads TGTGCCACCAGCAGAGATACCCAGGGTATTCTCTATGGCTACACCTTC. Its protein is CATSRDTQGILYGYTF.

This chain connects TRBV4-1 to TRBJ2-3; D possibly corresponds to TRBD2 (5 bases). V was shortened by 0 bases and J by 6 bases, with 10 bases between the two germline ends. Germline V gene lookup returns CDR1 MGHRA and CDR2 YSYEKL. This CDR3 spans 14 amino acids. The chain's CDR3 is CASSQDQRRDTQYF. In DNA, the CDR3 is TGCGCCAGCAGCCAAGATCAGCGGCGGGATACGCAGTATTTT.

The chain carries TRBV7-2 and TRBJ2-1; no clear D. Germline V gene sequence: CDR1 SGHTA, CDR2 FQGNSA. This CDR3 is built from 16 residues. V lost 5 bases and J lost 2, with 16 bases in between. In DNA, the CDR3 is TGTGCCAGCAGCCCCGCCGAAATAGCACCCTACAATGAGCAGTTCTTC. Protein sequence: CASSPAEIAPYNEQFF.

This chain joins TRBV5-1 and TRBJ2-3; D unclear. The CDR3 extends over 14 amino acids. Trimming shortened V by 0 bases and J by 2 bases, and 7 bases separated the two germline ends. The germline V gene encodes CDR1 SGHRS and CDR2 YFSETQ. In nucleotides, the CDR3 is TGCGCCAGCAGCTTGGCCGCGGCCACAGATACGCAGTATTTT. Protein product: CASSLAAATDTQYF.

This sequence joins TRBV28 and TRBJ2-5; TRBD2 agrees at 12 bases. The CDR3 covers 18 residues. V trimming: 3 bases; J trimming: 5 bases; junction bases outside the gene matches: 13. Germline-derived CDR1 and CDR2 are MDHEN and SYDVKM. The CDR3 here is CASSFWASGRGIGETQYF. DNA for the CDR3: TGTGCCAGCAGTTTTTGGGCTAGCGGGAGGGGGATCGGTGAGACCCAGTACTTC.

V usage is TRBV2 and J usage is TRBJ2-7; D is perhaps TRBD1 (5 bases). From germline, CDR1 is SNHLY and CDR2 FYNNEI. CDR3 length equals 13 residues. Trimming took 8 bases from V and 4 from J, leaving 15 bases between them. In nucleotides, the CDR3 is TGTGCCAGCTCGGACAACCGCAAATACGAGCAGTACTTC. This codes for CASSDNRKYEQYF.

V usage is TRBV28 and J usage is TRBJ2-7; a weak D match, TRBD1 (6 bases). Looked up from germline, CDR1 is MDHEN and CDR2 is SYDVKM. V was clipped by 8 bases and J by 1 base, with 15 bases between them. The CDR3 has 14 residues. CDR3 bases: TGTGCCAGCGGGGCAGACAGGAGGTCCTACGAGCAGTACTTC. It specifies CASGADRRSYEQYF.

V is TRBV28 and J is TRBJ1-5, with D possibly matching TRBD1 (6 bases). Germline V CDR1 and CDR2: MDHEN, SYDVKM. The length of the CDR3 is 14 residues. Trimming stripped 7 bases from V and 4 bases from J, with 14 bases between. The CDR3 DNA follows: TGTGCCAGCACCGTAGGGGGTGGAAATCAGCCCCAGCATTTT. This gives the protein CASTVGGGNQPQHF.

The CDR3 nucleotides are TGCGCCAGCAGCCAAGACCGATACAGGGCTGACACTGAAGCTTTCTTT. It yields the protein CASSQDRYRADTEAFF. The chain uses TRBV4-1 and TRBJ1-1, with D perhaps TRBD1 (6 bases). This CDR3 contains 16 residues. Germline values: CDR1 MGHRA, CDR2 YSYEKL. Trimming shortened V by 0 bases and J by 3 bases, and 14 bases separated the two germline ends.

The chain couples TRBV4-3 to TRBJ2-7, with unresolved D. The CDR3 is made up of 16 amino acids. The V gene lost 0 bases and the J gene lost 2 bases, with 14 bases spanning the gap. CDR1 LGHNA and CDR2 YSLEER come from the germline V gene. CDR3 protein: CASSQEVETVTYEQYF. As DNA, the CDR3 is TGCGCCAGCAGCCAAGAGGTAGAAACCGTCACCTACGAGCAGTACTTC.

Details on this clone: The junction differs from germline at one of its ends, possibly a read error. This chain connects TRBV10-2 to TRBJ2-5; D is unresolved. CDR1 and CDR2 (germline): WSHSY, SAAADI. The CDR3 is 14 residues long. For the CDR3, the DNA is TGCGCCAGCTGTGACCTTGGGCACCAAGAGACCCAGTACTTC. Its protein is CASCDLGHQETQYF.

This clone was seen a single time. The chain is built from TRBV9 and TRBJ2-5, with D possibly being TRBD1 (5 bases). Germline CDR1 SGDLS, CDR2 YYNGEE. Trimming pared 4 bases from V and 5 bases from J, leaving 18 bases between. This CDR3 comprises 15 residues. The CDR3 here is CASSPRRGGWETQYF. CDR3 in DNA: TGTGCCAGCAGCCCTCGAAGGGGCGGATGGGAGACCCAGTACTTC.

CDR3 in DNA: TGTGCCAGCAGTCAGGGGAGCTCTGGGGCCAACGTCCTGACTTTC. As protein: CASSQGSSGANVLTF. The V gene is TRBV6-5, the J gene TRBJ2-6, with D possibly TRBD1 on 6 matching bases. This CDR3 is 15 amino acids long. Germline V CDR1 and CDR2: MNHEY, SVGAGI. V lost 5 bases and J 0 bases, leaving 8 bases between the germline ends.

This chain uses TRBV27 with TRBJ2-4; D is ambiguous. Germline V gene lookup returns CDR1 MNHEY and CDR2 SMNVEV (reference sequence). The CDR3 is made up of 11 amino acids. V was shortened by 6 bases and J by 6 bases, with 6 bases between the two germline ends. CDR3 DNA sequence: TGTGCCAGCAGCCCGGGAAACATTCAGTACTTC. This encodes CASSPGNIQYF.

V and J are TRBV6-6 and TRBJ1-6; D is unresolved. V dropped 5 bases and J dropped 6 bases, with 11 bases sitting between them. This CDR3 region has 14 residues. Germline CDR1 and CDR2: MNHNY and SVGAGI (reference sequence). The CDR3 DNA reads TGTGCCAGCAGTGAGGAGGTTACTAATTCACCCCTCCACTTT. The encoded protein is CASSEEVTNSPLHF.

This clone was recorded only once. The rearrangement uses TRBV4-3 and TRBJ2-7, with 13 bases aligning to TRBD2. The germline V gene encodes CDR1 LGHNA and CDR2 YSLEER. The CDR3 runs to 17 residues. Unmatched junction bases numbered 3, after V lost 0 bases and J lost 1 base. The CDR3 nucleotides read TGCGCCAGCAGCCAAGATCTGGGACTAGCGGGATCCTACGAGCAGTACTTC. Protein: CASSQDLGLAGSYEQYF.

This chain connects TRBV7-9 to TRBJ2-7, with TRBD1 matching over 8 bases. This CDR3 is built from 15 residues. Trimming removed 1 base from V and 7 bases from J; junction bases left unmatched: 9. Germline V gene data show CDR1 as SEHNR and CDR2 as FQNEAQ (reference sequence). In DNA, the CDR3 is TGTGCCAGCAGCTTAGACAGACAGGGGTTGGGGGAGCAGTACTTC. Encoded protein: CASSLDRQGLGEQYF.

The rearrangement uses TRBV6-6 and TRBJ2-1, with 10 bases identical to TRBD2. Germline values: CDR1 MNHNY, CDR2 SVGAGI (reference sequence). J gave up 2 bases and V 8 bases, and 9 bases lay outside the gene matches. This CDR3 is 16 amino acids long. CDR3 protein: CASGTRAGGAYNEQFF. The CDR3 coding sequence is TGTGCCAGCGGAACCAGAGCGGGAGGGGCCTACAATGAGCAGTTCTTC.